The rows below give T cell receptor beta chains drawn from one sample of a study of blood T cells in healthy people across ages. TCRdb re-called the 5' RACE reads through MiXCR, storing one row per CDR3 protein. Of about 680,000 distinct CDR3 sequences listed, approximately 49% were seen once; the top ten hold 25% to 35%. Sequenced sample: blood. The receptors originated from a woman aged 60-75 years in good health. The conserved cysteine and the conserved F or W are not part of the CDR3 here.

TRBV5-5	TRBJ2-7	ASSLTSGSFEQY
TRBV28	TRBJ1-2	ASGTGVYGYT
TRBV5-1	TRBJ2-7	ASSSGTGVTYEQY
TRBV27	TRBJ2-3	GIRTGGSTDTQY
TRBV20-1	TRBJ2-7	SAREGRSYEQY
TRBV20-1	TRBJ1-1	SARKPTDRTEAF
TRBV7-2	TRBJ2-1	ASSRGGSKRDNEQF
TRBV20-1	TRBJ1-1	SARGDRSNTEAF
TRBV7-9	TRBJ2-2	ASSFFASTGELF
TRBV6-5	TRBJ2-7	ASSYGAGSYNEQY
TRBV7-3	TRBJ2-6	VSSRVSGANVLT
TRBV28	TRBJ1-2	ASSPPWVQDYGYT
TRBV10-3	TRBJ2-5	AISESTPRTRLATY
TRBV10-3	TRBJ2-1	AISDGRVLF
TRBV29-1	TRBJ1-5	SVRQGGINQPQH
TRBV4-2	TRBJ2-5	ASSQDTGLVEETQY
TRBV25-1	TRBJ2-1	ASSESWTGEDEQF
TRBV7-2	TRBJ2-4	ASSFGGLVGAKNIQY
TRBV7-2	TRBJ2-7	ASGKGDLTYEQY
TRBV28	TRBJ2-7	ASGLWGDLRYEQY
TRBV6-6	TRBJ2-1	ASSKTGGKGYNEQF
TRBV7-9	TRBJ2-5	ASSPDYGTGGTQY
TRBV12-3/TRBV12-4	TRBJ2-1	ASSLTLGRTGEQF
TRBV7-2	TRBJ1-4	ASSLGTADPTNEKLF
TRBV7-2	TRBJ1-1	ASSYHGGTEAF
TRBV5-1	TRBJ1-1	ASSETTNTEAF
TRBV12-3/TRBV12-4	TRBJ2-7	ASSYGLGDYEQY
TRBV4-3	TRBJ2-2	ASSQELLNTGELF
TRBV3-1	TRBJ1-1	ASSLIDRDSEAF
TRBV15	TRBJ2-1	ATSREGLAGRVNEQF
TRBV7-9	TRBJ2-5	TSSLLTSDPQETQY
TRBV12-3/TRBV12-4	TRBJ2-7	ASSLGSSGRRGEQY
TRBV27	TRBJ2-3	ASSLGTVDTDTQY
TRBV20-1	TRBJ1-1	SAREGRRSMNTEAF
TRBV12-3/TRBV12-4	-	ASSLAFTLTGIVDEQY
TRBV3-1	TRBJ1-2	ASSQADYGYT
TRBV28	-	ASSIGPVQETQY
TRBV4-2	TRBJ2-4	ASSQDLAGGKNIQY
TRBV27	TRBJ2-7	ASSRKNLPGFSYEQY
TRBV18	TRBJ2-7	ASSQRRGYEQY
TRBV7-7	TRBJ2-2	ASSLGTKNTGELF
TRBV4-1	TRBJ2-3	ASSQEKASGRPSTDTQY
TRBV20-1	TRBJ2-1	SARDMLASSYNEQF
TRBV29-1	TRBJ2-5	SVEWGSGETQY
TRBV20-1	TRBJ2-3	SGACLSGTPHCGTDTQY
TRBV7-6	TRBJ1-5	ASSLDSRTGLHNSNQPQH
TRBV5-1	TRBJ1-2	ASSLTGGGNYGYT
TRBV9	TRBJ1-6	ASSVQGNQYKSPLH
TRBV28	TRBJ2-1	ASISGTEHVNGQF
TRBV7-6	TRBJ2-7	ASSLTGAGAYEQY
TRBV3-1	TRBJ2-7	ASSRGSGNSYEQY
TRBV12-3/TRBV12-4	TRBJ2-1	ASSLGLAKF
TRBV20-1	TRBJ2-1	SASPSRGGSKRYNEQF